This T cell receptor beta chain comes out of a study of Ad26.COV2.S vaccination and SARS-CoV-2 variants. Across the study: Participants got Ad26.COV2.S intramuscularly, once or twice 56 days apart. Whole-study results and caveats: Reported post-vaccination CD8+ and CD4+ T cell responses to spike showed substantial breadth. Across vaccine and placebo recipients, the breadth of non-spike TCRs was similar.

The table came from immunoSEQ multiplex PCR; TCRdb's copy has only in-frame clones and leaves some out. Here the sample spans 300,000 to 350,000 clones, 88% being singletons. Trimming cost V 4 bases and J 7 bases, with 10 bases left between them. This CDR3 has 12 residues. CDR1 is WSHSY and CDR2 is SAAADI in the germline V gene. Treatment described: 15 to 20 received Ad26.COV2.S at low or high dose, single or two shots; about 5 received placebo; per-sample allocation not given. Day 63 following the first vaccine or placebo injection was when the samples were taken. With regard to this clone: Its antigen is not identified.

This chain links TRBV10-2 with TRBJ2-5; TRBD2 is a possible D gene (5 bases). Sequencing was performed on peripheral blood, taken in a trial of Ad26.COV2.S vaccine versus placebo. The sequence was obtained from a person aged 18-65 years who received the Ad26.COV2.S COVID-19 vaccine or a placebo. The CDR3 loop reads CASSASGTTQYF. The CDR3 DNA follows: TGCGCCAGCAGTGCGTCGGGAACGACCCAGTACTTC.